This entry features one T cell receptor (beta chain) sequence. Its antigen is as yet unknown. V lost 3 bases to trimming and J lost 8 bases, with 16 bases between them. CDR3 length: 14 amino acids. Germline lookup yields CDR1 LNHDA and CDR2 SQIVND (reference sequence). Assay used: immunoSEQ multiplex PCR; TCRdb lists only in-frame clones, some missing. The data show about 170,000 clones, with 70% to 90% seen just once and around 2.3% held by the top ten. These data come from a study of cytomegalovirus exposure and HLA in healthy donors. Study-wide points: The listing of fewer than 200 TCR beta chains classed them as cytomegalovirus-associated. Most TCR sequences were uncommon, yet certain public TCRs appeared in many donors. Researchers reported that a few CMV-associated chains were confirmed in vitro as CMV antigen-specific. In the 120 or so validation repertoires, around 95% of cluster scores exceeded 0, per a later analysis.

The chain carries TRBV19 and TRBJ1-2; D might be TRBD1 (5 bases). This clonotype was obtained from a woman aged 18-29 years in good health and CMV-seronegative. Sequencing was carried out using PBMCs. The CDR3 protein is CASSISQGLRGYTF. The CDR3 DNA sequence: TGTGCCAGTAGTATCAGTCAGGGTTTAAGGGGCTACACCTTC.